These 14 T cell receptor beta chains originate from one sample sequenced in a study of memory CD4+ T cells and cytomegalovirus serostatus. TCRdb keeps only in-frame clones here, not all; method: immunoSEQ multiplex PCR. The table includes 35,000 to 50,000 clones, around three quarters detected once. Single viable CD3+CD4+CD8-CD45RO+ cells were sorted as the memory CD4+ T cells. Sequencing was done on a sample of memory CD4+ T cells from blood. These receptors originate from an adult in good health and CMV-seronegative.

For the CDR3, the DNA is TGCAGTGCTCCCACTAGCGAGATACAGTTCTTC. It yields the protein CSAPTSEIQFF. The V and J genes are TRBV20-1 and TRBJ2-1; 7 nucleotides agree with TRBD2. J was trimmed by 13 bases and V by 5 bases; bases with no gene match: 8. Germline V gene sequence: CDR1 DFQATT, CDR2 SNEGSKA (reference sequence). CDR3 length equals 11 residues.

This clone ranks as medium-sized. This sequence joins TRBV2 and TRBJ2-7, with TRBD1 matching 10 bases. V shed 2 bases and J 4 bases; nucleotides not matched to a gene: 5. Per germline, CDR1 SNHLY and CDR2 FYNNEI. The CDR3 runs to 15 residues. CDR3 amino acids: CASSEMGTGAYEQYF. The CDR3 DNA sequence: TGTGCCAGCAGTGAAATGGGGACAGGGGCGTACGAGCAGTACTTC.

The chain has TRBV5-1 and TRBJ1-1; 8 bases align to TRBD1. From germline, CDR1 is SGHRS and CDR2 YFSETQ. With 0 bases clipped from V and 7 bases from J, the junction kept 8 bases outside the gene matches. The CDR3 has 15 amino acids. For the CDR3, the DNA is TGCGCCAGCAGCTTGGAGGCGGTCAGGGGGCGTGAAGCTTTCTTT. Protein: CASSLEAVRGREAFF.

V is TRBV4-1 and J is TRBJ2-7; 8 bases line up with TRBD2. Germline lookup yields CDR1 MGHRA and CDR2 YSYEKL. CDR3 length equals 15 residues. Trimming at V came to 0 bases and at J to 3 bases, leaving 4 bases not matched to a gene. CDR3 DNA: TGCGCCAGCAGCCAAGATCTAGCGGGTGGCTACGAGCAGTACTTC. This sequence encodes CASSQDLAGGYEQYF.

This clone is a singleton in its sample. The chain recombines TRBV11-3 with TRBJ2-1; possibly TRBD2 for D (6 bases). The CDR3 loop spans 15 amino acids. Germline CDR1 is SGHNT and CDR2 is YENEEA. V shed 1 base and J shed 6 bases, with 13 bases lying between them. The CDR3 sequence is CASSLGVSGINEQFF. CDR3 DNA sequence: TGTGCCAGCAGCTTAGGGGTTAGCGGAATCAATGAGCAGTTCTTC.

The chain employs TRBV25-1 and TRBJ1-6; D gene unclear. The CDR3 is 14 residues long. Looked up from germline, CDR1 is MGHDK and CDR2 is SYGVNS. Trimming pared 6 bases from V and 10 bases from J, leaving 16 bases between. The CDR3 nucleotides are TGTGCCAGCAGCCTATCCAGCCTGGGGTCACCCCTCCACTTT. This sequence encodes CASSLSSLGSPLHF.

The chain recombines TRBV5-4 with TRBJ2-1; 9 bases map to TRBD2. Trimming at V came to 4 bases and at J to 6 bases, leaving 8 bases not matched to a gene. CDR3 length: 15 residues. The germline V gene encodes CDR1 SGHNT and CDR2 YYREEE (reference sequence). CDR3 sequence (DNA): TGTGCCAGCAGCGGTAAGCGGGAGGAGGGCAATGAGCAGTTCTTC. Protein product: CASSGKREEGNEQFF.

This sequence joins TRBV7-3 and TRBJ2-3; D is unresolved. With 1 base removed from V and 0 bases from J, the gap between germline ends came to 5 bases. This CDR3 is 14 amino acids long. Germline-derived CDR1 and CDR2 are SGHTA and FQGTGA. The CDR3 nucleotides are TGTGCCAGCAGCTTAATAGACAGCACAGATACGCAGTATTTT. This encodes CASSLIDSTDTQYF.

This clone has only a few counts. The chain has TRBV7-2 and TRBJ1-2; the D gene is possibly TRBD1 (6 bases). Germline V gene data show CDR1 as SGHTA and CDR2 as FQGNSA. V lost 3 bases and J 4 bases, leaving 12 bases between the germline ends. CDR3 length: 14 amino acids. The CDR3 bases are TGTGCCAGCAGCTTCTCGGACAGCACCTATGGCTACACCTTC. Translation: CASSFSDSTYGYTF.

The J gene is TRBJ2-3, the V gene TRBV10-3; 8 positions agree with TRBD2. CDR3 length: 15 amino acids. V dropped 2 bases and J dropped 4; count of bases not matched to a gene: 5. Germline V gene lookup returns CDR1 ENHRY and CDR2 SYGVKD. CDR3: CAISENSGIADTQYF. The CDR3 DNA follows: TGTGCCATCAGTGAGAATAGCGGGATTGCAGATACGCAGTATTTT.

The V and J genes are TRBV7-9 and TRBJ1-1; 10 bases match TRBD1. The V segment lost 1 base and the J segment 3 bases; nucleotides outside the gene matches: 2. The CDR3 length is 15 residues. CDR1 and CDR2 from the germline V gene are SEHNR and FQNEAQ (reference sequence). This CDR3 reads CASSLGGTGDTEAFF. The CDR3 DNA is TGTGCCAGCAGCTTAGGCGGGACAGGGGACACTGAAGCTTTCTTT.

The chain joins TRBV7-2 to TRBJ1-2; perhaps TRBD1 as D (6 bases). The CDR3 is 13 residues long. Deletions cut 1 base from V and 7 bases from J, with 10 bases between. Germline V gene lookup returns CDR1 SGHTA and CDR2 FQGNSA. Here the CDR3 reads CASSLGGAFGYTF. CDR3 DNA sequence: TGTGCCAGCAGCTTAGGGGGGGCCTTTGGCTACACCTTC.

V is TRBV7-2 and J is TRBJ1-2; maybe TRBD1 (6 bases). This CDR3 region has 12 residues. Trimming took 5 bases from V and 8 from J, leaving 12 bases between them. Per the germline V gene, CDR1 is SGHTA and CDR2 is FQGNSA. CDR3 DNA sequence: TGTGCCAGCAGCCTAACAGGGCACGGCTACACCTTC. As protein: CASSLTGHGYTF.

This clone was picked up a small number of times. The CDR3 DNA sequence: TGTGCCAGTAGTGCTGGCAGCTCTGGAAACACCATATATTTT. Translated: CASSAGSSGNTIYF. This chain links TRBV19 with TRBJ1-3; D is unclear. Deletions cut 5 bases from V and 0 bases from J, with 8 bases between. The CDR3 spans 14 residues. Germline CDR1 LNHDA, CDR2 SQIVND (reference sequence).